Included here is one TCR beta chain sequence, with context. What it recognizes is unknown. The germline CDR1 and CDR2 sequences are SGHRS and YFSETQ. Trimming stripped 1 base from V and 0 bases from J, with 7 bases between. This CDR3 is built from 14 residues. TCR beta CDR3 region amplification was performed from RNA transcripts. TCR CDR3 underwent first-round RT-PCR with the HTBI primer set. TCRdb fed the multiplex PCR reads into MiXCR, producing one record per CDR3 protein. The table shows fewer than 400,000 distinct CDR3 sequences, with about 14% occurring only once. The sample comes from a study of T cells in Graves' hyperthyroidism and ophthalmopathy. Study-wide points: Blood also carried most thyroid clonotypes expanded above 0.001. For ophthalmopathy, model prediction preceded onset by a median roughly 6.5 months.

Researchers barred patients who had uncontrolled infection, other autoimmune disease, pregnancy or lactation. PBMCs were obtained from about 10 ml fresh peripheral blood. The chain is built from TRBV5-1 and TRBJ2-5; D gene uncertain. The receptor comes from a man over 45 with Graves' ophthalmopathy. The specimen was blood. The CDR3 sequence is CASSLYPDQETQYF. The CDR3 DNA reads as TGCGCCAGCAGCTTGTATCCGGACCAAGAGACCCAGTACTTC.